This record covers a single TCR beta chain. Autoimmune disease history or systemic immunosuppression meant exclusion. The source of the sample is a study of OX40 agonist ivuxolimab in advanced cancers. The V end was cut by 0 bases, the J end by 4 bases, with 8 bases between. Germline loops: CDR1 SGHRS, CDR2 YFSETQ. The CDR3 sequence is 13 residues long. The repertoire was sequenced with immunoSEQ multiplex PCR; TCRdb's copy has only in-frame clones and lacks some. This table holds 35,000 to 45,000 clones, around 89% found once. The chain has TRBV5-1 and TRBJ2-7; the D is unclear. This sample comprised CD4+ or CD8+ T cells sorted from blood, obtained in a trial of the OX40 agonist ivuxolimab. This clonotype was obtained from an adult with an advanced solid tumor such as melanoma, head and neck, liver or kidney cancer. CDR3: CASSLGPRYEQYF. CDR3 sequence (DNA): TGCGCCAGCAGCTTGGGACCCAGGTACGAGCAGTACTTC.